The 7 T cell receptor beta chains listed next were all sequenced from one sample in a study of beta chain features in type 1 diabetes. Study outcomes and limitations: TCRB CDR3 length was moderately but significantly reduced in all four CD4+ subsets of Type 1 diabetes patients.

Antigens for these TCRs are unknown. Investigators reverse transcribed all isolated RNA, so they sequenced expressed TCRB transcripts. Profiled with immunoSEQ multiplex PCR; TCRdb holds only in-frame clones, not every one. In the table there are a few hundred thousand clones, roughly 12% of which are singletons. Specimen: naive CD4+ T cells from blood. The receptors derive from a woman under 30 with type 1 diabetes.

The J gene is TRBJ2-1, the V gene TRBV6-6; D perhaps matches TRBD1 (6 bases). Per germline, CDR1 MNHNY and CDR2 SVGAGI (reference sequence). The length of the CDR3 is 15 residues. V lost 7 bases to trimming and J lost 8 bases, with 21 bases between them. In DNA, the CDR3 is TGTGCCAGCACCTCCAGTGGATTTGCAGGGGATGAGCAGTTCTTC. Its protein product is CASTSSGFAGDEQFF.

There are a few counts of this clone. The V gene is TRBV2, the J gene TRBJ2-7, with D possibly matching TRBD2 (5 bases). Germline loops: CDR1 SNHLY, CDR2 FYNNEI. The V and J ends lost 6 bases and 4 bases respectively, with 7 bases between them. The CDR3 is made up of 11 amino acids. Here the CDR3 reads CASRGEYEQYF. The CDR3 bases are TGTGCCAGCAGGGGAGAGTACGAGCAGTACTTC.

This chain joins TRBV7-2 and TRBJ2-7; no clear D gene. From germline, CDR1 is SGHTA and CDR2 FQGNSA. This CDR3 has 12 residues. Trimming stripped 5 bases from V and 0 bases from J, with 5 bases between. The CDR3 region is CASSPVSYEQYF. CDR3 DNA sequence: TGTGCCAGCAGCCCAGTCTCCTACGAGCAGTACTTC.

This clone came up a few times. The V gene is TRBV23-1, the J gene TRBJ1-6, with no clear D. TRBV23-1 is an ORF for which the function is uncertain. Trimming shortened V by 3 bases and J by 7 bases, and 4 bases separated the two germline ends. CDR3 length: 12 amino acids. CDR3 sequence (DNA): TGCGCCAGCAGTCACCCAAATTCACCCCTCCACTTT. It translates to CASSHPNSPLHF.

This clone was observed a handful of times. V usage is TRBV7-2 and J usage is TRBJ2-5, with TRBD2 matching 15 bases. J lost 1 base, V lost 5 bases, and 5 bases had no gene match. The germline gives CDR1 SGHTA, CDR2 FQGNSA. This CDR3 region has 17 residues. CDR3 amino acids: CASSPGTSGGIQETQYF. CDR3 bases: TGTGCCAGCAGCCCCGGGACTAGCGGGGGGATCCAAGAGACCCAGTACTTC.

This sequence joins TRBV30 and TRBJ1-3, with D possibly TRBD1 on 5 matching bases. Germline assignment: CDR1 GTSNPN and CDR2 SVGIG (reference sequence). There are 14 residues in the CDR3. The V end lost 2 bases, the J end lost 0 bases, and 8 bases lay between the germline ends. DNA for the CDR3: TGTGCCTGGAGTCCCGGACACTCTGGAAACACCATATATTTT. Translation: CAWSPGHSGNTIYF. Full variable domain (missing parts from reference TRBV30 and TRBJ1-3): SQTIHQWPATLVQPVGSPLSLECTVEGTSNPNLYWYRQAAGRGLQLLFYSVGIGQISSEVPQNLSASRPQDRQFILSSKKLLLSDSGFYLCAWSPGHSGNTIYFGEGSWLTVV.

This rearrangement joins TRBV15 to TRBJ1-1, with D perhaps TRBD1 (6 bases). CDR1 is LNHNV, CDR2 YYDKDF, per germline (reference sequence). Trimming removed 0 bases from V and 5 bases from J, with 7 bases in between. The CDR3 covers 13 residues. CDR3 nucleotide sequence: TGTGCCACCAGCAGAGAGGGGACAACTGAAGCTTTCTTT. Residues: CATSREGTTEAFF.